The clone carrying this T cell receptor beta chain was observed a few times. The record originates from a study of technical replicates of blood from a handful of donors. The CDR3 extends over 12 amino acids. The V gene lost 2 bases and the J gene lost 5 bases, with 4 bases spanning the gap. Germline CDR1 is SGHNT and CDR2 is YYREEE (reference sequence). The method was immunoSEQ multiplex PCR; TCRdb's version includes in-frame clones alone and lacks a portion of them. Here the sample spans about 18,000 clones, 82% being singletons. The source material was PBMCs. The chain links TRBV5-4 to TRBJ1-4, with unresolved D. The clonotype originates from a human donor in good health. Some clones in this sample may be carry-over from other donors' samples. The CDR3 is CASSLQNEKLFF. The DNA for the CDR3 is TGTGCCAGCAGCTTACAGAATGAAAAACTGTTTTTT.